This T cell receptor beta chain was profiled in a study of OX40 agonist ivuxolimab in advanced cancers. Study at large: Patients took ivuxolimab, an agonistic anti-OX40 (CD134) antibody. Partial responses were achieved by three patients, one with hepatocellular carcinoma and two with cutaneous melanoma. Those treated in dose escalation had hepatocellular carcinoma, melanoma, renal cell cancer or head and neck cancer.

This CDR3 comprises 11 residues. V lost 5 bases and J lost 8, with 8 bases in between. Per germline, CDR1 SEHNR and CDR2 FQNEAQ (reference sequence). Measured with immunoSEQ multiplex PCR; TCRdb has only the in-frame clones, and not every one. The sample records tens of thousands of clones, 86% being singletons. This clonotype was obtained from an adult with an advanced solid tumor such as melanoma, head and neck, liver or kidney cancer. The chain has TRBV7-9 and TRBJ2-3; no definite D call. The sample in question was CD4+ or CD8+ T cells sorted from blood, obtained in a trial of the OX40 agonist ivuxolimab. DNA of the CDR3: TGTGCCAGCAGCCCAGGTGGTACGCAGTATTTT. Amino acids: CASSPGGTQYF.